The 14 T cell receptor beta chains below come from one sample, sequenced in a study of blood T cell repertoires in COVID-19. This table comes from immunoSEQ multiplex PCR, and its TCRdb copy is limited to in-frame clones, with some not included. The sample lists some 82,000 clones; around 82% were seen once. The source material was peripheral blood. The receptors shown here come from a man aged 80 or over with active or convalescent COVID-19.

This chain connects TRBV6-5 to TRBJ2-7, with 8 bases identical to TRBD1. Germline V gene sequence: CDR1 MNHEY, CDR2 SVGAGI. V shed 6 bases and J 2 bases; nucleotides not matched to a gene: 9. This CDR3 has 15 residues. CDR3 bases: TGTGCCAGCAGGGATAACAGGGGGTGGACCTACGAGCAGTACTTC. It translates to CASRDNRGWTYEQYF.

This clone has more than one count but fewer than ten. The V and J genes are TRBV28 and TRBJ1-2; 7 bases line up with TRBD1. Germline values: CDR1 MDHEN, CDR2 SYDVKM. The CDR3 sequence is 11 residues long. Here the CDR3 DNA reads TGTGCGACGGGGACAGTATATGGCTACACCTTC. Encoded protein: CATGTVYGYTF.

The J gene is TRBJ2-1, the V gene TRBV6-4, with 10 bases that match TRBD2. The CDR3 consists of 15 residues. The J segment lost 3 bases and the V segment lost 6 bases, leaving 5 bases of the junction unmatched. Germline assignment: CDR1 MRHNA and CDR2 SNTAGT. CDR3 in DNA: TGTGCCAGCAGCCCCGGGACTAGCGACTACAATGAGCAGTTCTTC. It yields the protein CASSPGTSDYNEQFF.

The rearrangement uses TRBV5-1 and TRBJ2-1; D ambiguous. Germline V gives CDR1 SGHRS, CDR2 YFSETQ. The CDR3 is 15 residues long. V was pared by 0 bases and J by 4 bases, with 11 bases between. The CDR3 sequence: CASSLETGLYNEQFF. The CDR3 DNA follows: TGCGCCAGCAGCTTGGAGACTGGTCTTTACAATGAGCAGTTCTTC.

The rearrangement links TRBV9 to TRBJ2-2, with 11 positions matching TRBD2. The CDR3 runs to 18 residues. CDR1 SGDLS and CDR2 YYNGEE come from the germline V gene. The ends lost 4 bases at V and 0 bases at J; junction bases unmatched: 8. The CDR3 protein is CASSPLLGLAANTGELFF. CDR3 sequence (DNA): TGTGCCAGCAGCCCTTTACTGGGACTAGCGGCGAACACCGGGGAGCTGTTTTTT. The full variable domain, with the rest looked up from reference TRBV9 and TRBJ2-2, is DSGVTQTPKHLITATGQRVTLRCSPRSGDLSVYWYQQSLDQGLQFLIQYYNGEERAKGNILERFSAQQFPDLHSELNLSSLELGDSALYFCASSPLLGLAANTGELFFGEGSRLTVL.

The chain joins TRBV25-1 to TRBJ1-2; a weak D match, TRBD1 (5 bases). V lost 3 bases and J 4 bases, leaving 9 bases between the germline ends. Germline V gives CDR1 MGHDK, CDR2 SYGVNS. The CDR3 runs 13 residues. CDR3 sequence reads: CASSETAVYGYTF. The DNA of the CDR3 is TGTGCCAGCAGTGAGACAGCTGTCTATGGCTACACCTTC.

The sample holds one count of this clone. The gene calls are TRBV27 and TRBJ2-7; 10 bases map to TRBD1. V shed 6 bases and J 6 bases; nucleotides not matched to a gene: 17. The CDR3 runs to 17 residues. Per the germline V gene, CDR1 is MNHEY and CDR2 is SMNVEV (reference sequence). The CDR3 protein is CASSRTGGRLVAVEQYF. CDR3 nucleotide sequence: TGTGCCAGCAGCAGGACAGGGGGGAGACTAGTCGCGGTCGAGCAGTACTTC.

The chain uses TRBV6-5 and TRBJ2-7; 7 bases fit TRBD1. Trimming took 4 bases from V and 11 from J; bases not matched to a gene: 5. In germline, CDR1 is MNHEY, CDR2 SVGAGI. The CDR3 spans 11 residues. DNA for the CDR3: TGTGCCAGCAGTTCCACAGGGGTGAAGTACTTC. Translation gives CASSSTGVKYF.

This clone was recorded only once. This chain connects TRBV7-3 to TRBJ2-2, with TRBD1 matching over 7 bases. Trimming removed 5 bases from V and 3 bases from J; junction bases left unmatched: 12. CDR1 and CDR2 from the germline V gene are SGHTA and FQGTGA. The CDR3 has 17 residues. The CDR3 sequence: CASSLALGTEDTGELFF. The CDR3 coding sequence is TGTGCCAGCAGCCTAGCCCTGGGGACAGAGGACACCGGGGAGCTGTTTTTT.

The rearrangement links TRBV7-2 to TRBJ1-3; 10 positions match TRBD1. J was trimmed by 1 base and V by 2 bases; bases with no gene match: 8. The CDR3 runs 18 residues. CDR1 SGHTA and CDR2 FQGNSA come from the germline V gene. CDR3 amino acids: CASSLTLPGQGSGNTIYF. DNA for the CDR3: TGTGCCAGCAGCTTAACTCTGCCGGGACAGGGGTCTGGAAACACCATATATTTT.

CDR3 coding DNA: TGTGCCAGCAGCGAAGGGTATGGCGACAGTGAAGCTTTCTTT. Translation: CASSEGYGDSEAFF. V and J are TRBV5-4 and TRBJ1-1; possibly TRBD1 for D (5 bases). This CDR3 comprises 14 residues. From germline, CDR1 is SGHNT and CDR2 YYREEE (reference sequence). Trimming removed 4 bases at V and 7 bases at J, with 17 bases between.

This clone was counted a few times. CDR3 in DNA: TGTGCCAGTAGTACCGCCGCGGGTCTCGACTATGGCTACACCTTC. Encoded protein: CASSTAAGLDYGYTF. The gene calls are TRBV19 and TRBJ1-2; D ambiguous. The V end was cut by 4 bases, the J end by 3 bases, with 15 bases between. Germline CDR1 and CDR2: LNHDA and SQIVND (reference sequence). The CDR3 is 15 amino acids.

This clone was picked up one time. CDR3 protein: CATKLLSSGANVLTF. The CDR3 DNA sequence: TGTGCCACTAAGCTGTTGAGCTCTGGGGCCAACGTCCTGACTTTC. The chain recombines TRBV19 with TRBJ2-6, with D uncertain. This CDR3 comprises 15 residues. CDR1 and CDR2 (germline): LNHDA, SQIVND (reference sequence). The V and J ends lost 10 bases and 0 bases respectively, with 13 bases between them.

V is TRBV4-2 and J is TRBJ2-1, with 8 bases identical to TRBD2. The CDR3 is 14 amino acids. V lost 3 bases, J lost 8 bases, and 6 bases stayed unmatched. Per germline, CDR1 LGHNA and CDR2 YNFKEQ. This CDR3 reads CASSQPILADEQFF. CDR3 nucleotides: TGTGCCAGCAGCCAGCCGATACTAGCGGATGAGCAGTTCTTC.